The 24 T cell receptor beta chains reported below all come from one sample, sequenced in a study of cytotoxic CD8 clonotypes in ibrutinib-treated CLL. Libraries were prepared by immunoSEQ multiplex PCR; TCRdb keeps only in-frame clonotypes and omits some of them. The sample holds 200,000 or so clones, 65% to 80% seen once. Sequencing was performed on PBMCs, taken after 12 months of ibrutinib treatment. These receptors came from a human donor with chronic lymphocytic leukemia.

This clone was counted a few times. This chain links TRBV10-3 with TRBJ1-5; the D gene is possibly TRBD1 (5 bases). The V end was cut by 3 bases, the J end by 5 bases, with 11 bases between. Germline assignment: CDR1 ENHRY and CDR2 SYGVKD. CDR3 length: 14 residues. The CDR3 is CAISDSRGDQPQHF. CDR3 in DNA: TGTGCCATCAGTGACTCCCGGGGGGATCAGCCCCAGCATTTT.

The V and J genes are TRBV9 and TRBJ2-3; D not certain. V lost 0 bases to trimming and J lost 2 bases, with 10 bases between them. CDR1 is SGDLS and CDR2 is YYNGEE in the germline V gene. The CDR3 extends over 15 amino acids. CDR3 nucleotides: TGTGCCAGCAGCGTAGCTGTGGTGTTCACAGATACGCAGTATTTT. Protein: CASSVAVVFTDTQYF.

The chain recombines TRBV7-2 with TRBJ2-1; TRBD2 agrees at 7 bases. Germline-derived CDR1 and CDR2 are SGHTA and FQGNSA. The CDR3 contains 13 residues. J gave up 9 bases and V 1 base, and 3 bases lay outside the gene matches. The CDR3 coding sequence is TGTGCCAGCAGCTTAGGGCGGGAGAGTGAGCAGTTCTTC. This sequence encodes CASSLGRESEQFF. Drawing the rest from reference TRBV7-2 and TRBJ2-1, the complete variable domain is GAGVSQSPSNKVTEKGKDVELRCDPISGHTALYWYRQSLGQGLEFLIYFQGNSAPDKSGLPSDRFSAERTGGSVSTLTIQRTQQEDSAVYLCASSLGRESEQFFGPGTRLTVL.

The sample holds many counts of this clone. This chain links TRBV29-1 with TRBJ1-4; TRBD1 might be the D (5 bases). Germline lookup yields CDR1 SQVTM and CDR2 ANQGSEA. This CDR3 has 11 amino acids. Trimming stripped 3 bases from V and 8 bases from J, with 7 bases between. CDR3 amino acids: CSVDKGEKLFF. The CDR3 DNA is TGCAGCGTTGATAAGGGGGAAAAACTGTTTTTT.

V and J are TRBV7-2 and TRBJ2-5, with 7 bases that match TRBD2. The CDR3 extends over 14 amino acids. After removal of 2 bases from V and 2 bases from J, the junction contained 2 bases not matched to a gene. Germline V gene lookup returns CDR1 SGHTA and CDR2 FQGNSA. The CDR3 nucleotides are TGTGCCAGCAGCTTATCGGGGGGTCAAGAGACCCAGTACTTC. The encoded protein is CASSLSGGQETQYF.

The chain links TRBV11-2 to TRBJ2-7; TRBD2 matches at 10 bases. The length of the CDR3 is 15 residues. Trimming at V came to 9 bases and at J to 1 base, leaving 9 bases not matched to a gene. Germline loops: CDR1 SGHAT, CDR2 FQNNGV. The CDR3 DNA reads TGTGCCAGTCAAGTTCTTAGCGGGGGGTCCTACGAGCAGTACTTC. Amino acid sequence: CASQVLSGGSYEQYF.

The chain recombines TRBV25-1 with TRBJ2-3, with 8 nucleotides matching TRBD2. Germline V lookup: CDR1 MGHDK, CDR2 SYGVNS. Germline trimming cut 2 bases from V and 4 bases from J; bases unmatched to any gene: 5. CDR3 length equals 15 residues. The CDR3 DNA sequence: TGTGCCAGCAGTGAAGGTTACGGGAGGGCAGATACGCAGTATTTT. As protein: CASSEGYGRADTQYF.

The chain couples TRBV29-1 to TRBJ1-1; D may be TRBD1 (5 bases). The germline V and J ends were trimmed by 3 bases and 3 bases, with 11 bases remaining between them. Germline V CDR1 and CDR2: SQVTM, ANQGSEA. This CDR3 spans 13 amino acids. The CDR3 sequence is CSVEGVGYTEAFF. The CDR3 region has the DNA TGCAGCGTTGAGGGGGTTGGGTACACTGAAGCTTTCTTT.

V is TRBV2 and J is TRBJ1-2; 10 nucleotides line up with TRBD1. Germline V CDR1 and CDR2: SNHLY, FYNNEI. After removal of 8 bases from V and 1 base from J, the junction contained 13 bases not matched to a gene. There are 17 residues in the CDR3. The CDR3 nucleotides are TGTGCCAGCCGTCGGGACAGGGGAGCGGGTTATAACTATGGCTACACCTTC. Amino acids: CASRRDRGAGYNYGYTF.

V gene TRBV30 combines with J gene TRBJ2-3, with a tentative D call TRBD2 (6 bases). Trimming cost V 4 bases and J 4 bases, with 15 bases left between them. This CDR3 contains 14 residues. Germline CDR1 GTSNPN, CDR2 SVGIG (reference sequence). CDR3 in DNA: TGTGCCTGGATAGGCGGGAACGAGCCAGATACGCAGTATTTT. Amino acids: CAWIGGNEPDTQYF.

The V and J genes are TRBV11-2 and TRBJ2-7, with 7 bases aligning to TRBD2. Germline V gene lookup returns CDR1 SGHAT and CDR2 FQNNGV. V lost 3 bases to trimming and J lost 7 bases; unmatched junction nucleotides: 9. The CDR3 extends over 14 amino acids. CDR3 nucleotides: TGTGCCAGCAGCTTTCGTTCTGGGAGGGGTGAGCAGTACTTC. This codes for CASSFRSGRGEQYF.

This clone was seen more than once but under ten times. This chain connects TRBV5-1 to TRBJ1-2; D possibly corresponds to TRBD1 (6 bases). The germline V gene encodes CDR1 SGHRS and CDR2 YFSETQ. With 0 bases removed from V and 6 bases from J, the gap between germline ends came to 12 bases. The CDR3 is 14 residues long. The CDR3 region has the DNA TGCGCCAGCAGCTTGGCACAGGGAACACATGGCTACACCTTC. This sequence encodes CASSLAQGTHGYTF.

This rearrangement joins TRBV9 to TRBJ2-1; 7 bases agree with TRBD2. Germline CDR1 is SGDLS and CDR2 is YYNGEE. The CDR3 has 15 amino acids. Trimming at V came to 0 bases and at J to 2 bases, leaving 2 bases not matched to a gene. DNA for the CDR3: TGTGCCAGCAGCGTAGGGCTAGCGGCCTACAATGAGCAGTTCTTC. It translates to CASSVGLAAYNEQFF.

The gene calls are TRBV5-1 and TRBJ2-2; D call uncertain. CDR3 length equals 15 residues. In germline, CDR1 is SGHRS, CDR2 YFSETQ. Trimming stripped 0 bases from V and 4 bases from J, with 10 bases between. The CDR3: CASSLEVTPTGELFF. The CDR3 coding sequence is TGCGCCAGCAGCTTGGAGGTGACACCCACCGGGGAGCTGTTTTTT. The full variable domain, completed using reference TRBV5-1 and TRBJ2-2, is KAGVTQTPRYLIKTRGQQVTLSCSPISGHRSVSWYQQTPGQGLQFLFEYFSETQRNKGNFPGRFSGRQFSNSRSEMNVSTLELGDSALYLCASSLEVTPTGELFFGEGSRLTVL.

This clone was detected ten times or more. The chain links TRBV5-1 to TRBJ2-1, with D possibly TRBD1 on 6 matching bases. Trimming cost V 0 bases and J 9 bases, with 10 bases left between them. The CDR3 loop spans 13 amino acids. The V gene's germline CDR1 is SGHRS and CDR2 YFSETQ. CDR3 bases: TGCGCCAGCAGCTTGGATTGGGGGCTTGAGCAGTTCTTC. This codes for CASSLDWGLEQFF. The variable domain in full, completed from reference TRBV5-1 and TRBJ2-1, reads KAGVTQTPRYLIKTRGQQVTLSCSPISGHRSVSWYQQTPGQGLQFLFEYFSETQRNKGNFPGRFSGRQFSNSRSEMNVSTLELGDSALYLCASSLDWGLEQFFGPGTRLTVL.

The chain combines TRBV28 with TRBJ1-2; a weak D match, TRBD1 (5 bases). CDR3 length equals 13 residues. Per the germline V gene, CDR1 is MDHEN and CDR2 is SYDVKM. Trimming removed 5 bases from V and 2 bases from J, with 9 bases in between. The CDR3 nucleotides read TGTGCCAGCAGTGAAGGGGAAAACTATGGCTACACCTTC. This encodes CASSEGENYGYTF.

The chain is built from TRBV6-5 and TRBJ1-2; perhaps TRBD1 as D (6 bases). V shed 6 bases and J shed 6 bases, with 17 bases lying between them. Germline V CDR1 and CDR2: MNHEY, SVGAGI. CDR3 length: 14 amino acids. CDR3 bases: TGTGCCAGCAGCGGACAGCCCATGGACAATGGCTACACCTTC. Its translation: CASSGQPMDNGYTF.

This clone appeared a few times. The rearrangement joins TRBV6-5 to TRBJ1-2; the D is unclear. The CDR3 contains 15 residues. CDR1 is MNHEY, CDR2 SVGAGI, per germline. Between the trimmed V and J ends, which lost 4 bases and 5 bases, there was a span of 17 bases. CDR3 DNA: TGTGCCAGCAGTTCGTACGGACGTGTTGGGTATGGCTACACCTTC. It translates to CASSSYGRVGYGYTF.

DNA for the CDR3: TGTGCCAGCAGTTCCAACTCCTACGAGCAGTACTTC. As protein: CASSSNSYEQYF. The chain employs TRBV28 and TRBJ2-7, with D unclear. Trimming left V 4 bases short and J 0 bases short, with 4 bases between. CDR1 is MDHEN and CDR2 is SYDVKM in the germline V gene. There are 12 residues in the CDR3.

The chain carries TRBV5-6 and TRBJ1-1; D is undetermined. Deletions cut 0 bases from V and 7 bases from J, with 10 bases between. Per germline, CDR1 SGHDT and CDR2 YYEEEE. The CDR3 totals 13 residues. CDR3 amino acids: CASSLGVVDEAFF. The CDR3 region has the DNA TGTGCCAGCAGCTTGGGGGTTGTCGATGAAGCTTTCTTT.

This clone was picked up a small number of times. CDR3 DNA: TGTGCCAGCAGCTTGGTATCGCGGGGAAGGGCTTTCTTT. This translates into CASSLVSRGRAFF. This chain uses TRBV5-6 with TRBJ1-1; the D is unclear. Trimming pared 0 bases from V and 11 bases from J, leaving 14 bases between. Germline-derived CDR1 and CDR2 are SGHDT and YYEEEE. The CDR3 length is 13 residues.

This clone was recorded at least ten times. One end of the junction fails to match germline, which may point to a read error. The chain carries TRBV7-7 and TRBJ2-2; 8 bases fit TRBD1. The CDR3 is 15 residues long. CDR1 is SSHAT and CDR2 is FNYEAQ in the germline V gene (reference sequence). This CDR3 is CASSYGTGNTGELFF. The CDR3 DNA is TGTGCTAGCAGCTACGGGACAGGGAACACCGGGGAGCTGTTTTTT. Looking up the rest from reference TRBV7-7 and TRBJ2-2 gives the full variable domain: GAGVSQSPRYKVTKRGQDVTLRCDPISSHATLYWYQQALGQGPEFLTYFNYEAQPDKSGLPSDRFSAERPEGSISTLTIQRTEQRDSAMYRCASSYGTGNTGELFFGEGSRLTVL.

The chain recombines TRBV6-5 with TRBJ1-2, with D tentatively TRBD1 (5 bases). This CDR3 region has 12 residues. The germline CDR1 and CDR2 sequences are MNHEY and SVGAGI. V was trimmed by 3 bases and J by 8 bases, leaving 10 bases between them. The CDR3 reads CASSYGGWGYTF. The CDR3 bases are TGTGCCAGCAGTTATGGGGGATGGGGCTACACCTTC.

The chain uses TRBV28 and TRBJ1-2; D gene unclear. The length of the CDR3 is 17 residues. Germline V CDR1 and CDR2: MDHEN, SYDVKM. V was trimmed by 1 base and J by 9 bases, leaving 24 bases between them. The CDR3 is CASSLSSGPYTTRSYTF. CDR3 in DNA: TGTGCCAGCAGTTTATCGTCCGGGCCCTACACTACCAGGAGCTACACCTTC.